Following are 14 T cell receptor beta chains from one sample sequenced in a study of early T cells in non-severe SARS-CoV-2 infection. A single record per CDR3 protein comes from TCRdb applying MiXCR to the 5' RACE reads. Counted here are some 38,000 distinct CDR3 sequences, roughly 5% occurring once; the ten biggest clones make up 16%. The sample comprised whole blood. The receptor source for this set is an adult who was a healthcare worker with PCR-confirmed SARS-CoV-2 infection or an uninfected control (not recorded which).

The table lists this clonotype with many counts. The chain couples TRBV7-8 to TRBJ1-5; tentatively, D is TRBD1 (5 bases). Trimming shortened V by 1 base and J by 3 bases, and 13 bases separated the two germline ends. Germline V CDR1 and CDR2: SGHVS, FQNEAQ. CDR3 length: 16 residues. CDR3 nucleotides: TGTGCCAGCAGCTTAGGACCCCAGGGAGTCAATCAGCCCCAGCATTTT. Protein sequence: CASSLGPQGVNQPQHF.

This clonotype appeared many times. The chain's CDR3 is CASSFSGVSYEQYF. For the CDR3, the DNA is TGTGCCAGCAGTTTCTCTGGGGTCTCCTACGAGCAGTACTTC. The J gene is TRBJ2-7, the V gene TRBV12-3 or TRBV12-4, with D hard to call. This CDR3 spans 14 amino acids. The V and J ends lost 3 bases and 0 bases respectively, with 9 bases between them.

This clonotype was found a few times. The CDR3: CASSGGEAAMNTEAFF. The DNA for the CDR3 is TGTGCCAGCAGTGGGGGGGAGGCAGCCATGAACACTGAAGCTTTCTTT. The chain joins TRBV2 to TRBJ1-1; perhaps TRBD1 as D (5 bases). Germline values: CDR1 SNHLY, CDR2 FYNNEI. The V end lost 4 bases, the J end lost 0 bases, and 15 bases lay between the germline ends. This CDR3 comprises 16 residues.

The rearrangement uses TRBV12-3 or TRBV12-4 and TRBJ2-7; TRBD2 might be the D (6 bases). The CDR3 is 13 residues long. The V gene lost 5 bases and the J gene lost 6 bases, with 14 bases spanning the gap. The CDR3 spells CASSPGTRTEQYF. The CDR3 DNA is TGTGCCAGCAGTCCCGGGACTCGCACCGAGCAGTACTTC.

The V call is TRBV11-2, the J call TRBJ1-4, with D tentatively TRBD1 (6 bases). Looked up from germline, CDR1 is SGHAT and CDR2 is FQNNGV. Trimming took off 2 bases at V and 7 bases at J, with 14 bases between the two ends. CDR3 length: 15 residues. CDR3 coding DNA: TGTGCCAGCAGCTTAATGACAGGACAAGCTGAAAAACTGTTTTTT. It translates to CASSLMTGQAEKLFF.

This clonotype was seen many times. The CDR3: CSVETLAEAFF. CDR3 coding DNA: TGCAGCGTTGAGACACTAGCTGAAGCTTTCTTT. V usage is TRBV29-1 and J usage is TRBJ1-1, with unresolved D. Between the trimmed V and J ends, which lost 3 bases and 6 bases, there was a span of 8 bases. This CDR3 is 11 amino acids long. The germline gives CDR1 SQVTM, CDR2 ANQGSEA.

This clonotype turned up a few times. The genes are TRBV9 and TRBJ2-3; D gene unclear. The germline gives CDR1 SGDLS, CDR2 YYNGEE. V was pared by 3 bases and J by 5 bases, with 1 base between. The CDR3 is made up of 10 amino acids. The DNA for the CDR3 is TGTGCCAGCAGCGGAGATACGCAGTATTTT. It is translated as CASSGDTQYF.

In its sample, this clonotype was seen many times. The chain recombines TRBV18 with TRBJ2-6, with 8 bases fitting TRBD2. CDR1 KGHSH and CDR2 LQKENI come from the germline V gene. The CDR3 has 18 residues. The junction had 10 bases not matched to a gene; V was cut back by 6 bases and J by 0 bases. CDR3 bases: TGTGCCAGCTCCCCTACTTTAGCGGGGATCTCTGGGGCCAACGTCCTGACTTTC. Translation gives CASSPTLAGISGANVLTF.

This clonotype was recorded many times. The chain joins TRBV29-1 to TRBJ2-7; D call uncertain. CDR3 length equals 13 residues. Germline V gene lookup returns CDR1 SQVTM and CDR2 ANQGSEA. The V end was cut by 2 bases, the J end by 1 base, with 9 bases between. CDR3 loop: CSVEFYGSYEQYF. In nucleotides, the CDR3 is TGCAGCGTTGAATTCTACGGTTCCTACGAGCAGTACTTC.

This clonotype was detected ten times or more. The V and J genes are TRBV10-3 and TRBJ2-2; 11 positions match TRBD2. From germline, CDR1 is ENHRY and CDR2 SYGVKD. The trim removed 4 bases at V and 5 bases at J, leaving 3 bases unmatched. This CDR3 region has 15 residues. The chain's CDR3 is CAISVTSGETGELFF. The CDR3 bases are TGTGCCATCAGTGTGACTAGCGGGGAAACCGGGGAGCTGTTTTTT.

In this sample, this clonotype turned up many times. This chain uses TRBV7-9 with TRBJ1-2; the D gene is possibly TRBD1 (5 bases). This CDR3 region has 13 residues. V lost 1 base and J 4 bases, leaving 7 bases between the germline ends. Germline CDR1 is SEHNR and CDR2 is FQNEAQ (reference sequence). The CDR3 region has the DNA TGTGCCAGCAGCTTAGGGGACGTCTATGGCTACACCTTC. Translation: CASSLGDVYGYTF.

This clonotype has ten or more counts. V and J are TRBV12-3 or TRBV12-4 and TRBJ1-6, with TRBD1 matching 8 bases. This CDR3 spans 14 amino acids. Trimming took 4 bases from V and 9 from J; bases not matched to a gene: 5. The CDR3, as DNA: TGTGCCAGCAGTTACAGGGGGTCAACTTCACCCCTCCACTTT. This translates into CASSYRGSTSPLHF.

This clonotype has ten or more counts. This sequence joins TRBV6-4 and TRBJ2-1; 11 bases are a match to TRBD2. V gave up 4 bases and J gave up 4 bases; unmatched junction bases: 6. The CDR3 extends over 16 amino acids. Germline CDR1 reads MRHNA; CDR2 reads SNTAGT. The CDR3 coding sequence is TGTGCCAGCAGTGTACTAGCGGGGGCGTCTTACAATGAGCAGTTCTTC. Translation: CASSVLAGASYNEQFF.

The chain combines TRBV12-3 or TRBV12-4 with TRBJ2-7; the D gene is possibly TRBD1 (7 bases). The CDR3 length is 14 residues. V lost 4 bases, J lost 4 bases, and 14 bases lay in between. CDR3 in amino acids: CASSSRQGGYEQYF. The CDR3 region has the DNA TGTGCCAGCAGTTCCCGACAGGGAGGTTACGAGCAGTACTTC.